This record looks at one TCR beta chain sequence and its context. Its antigen is unknown. This sample is drawn from a study of T cell responses to AZD1222 COVID-19 vaccine. Notes on the study in general: Seropositive status at baseline applied to only five to seven AZD1222 recipients. Of spike-specific TCRs, nearly half reportedly target regions left unmutated in variants. Repertoire sampling occurred only after the peak T cell response.

Sequencing was performed with immunoSEQ multiplex PCR; in TCRdb, only in-frame clones are kept and a portion is missing. The sample yields roughly 140,000 clones, approximately 89% seen once. The length of the CDR3 is 15 residues. CDR1 and CDR2 (germline): MDHEN, SYDVKM. Trimming removed 4 bases from V and 5 bases from J, with 15 bases in between. This material consisted of peripheral blood, taken on day 0 of AZD1222 vaccination. The V gene is TRBV28, the J gene TRBJ2-1; the D gene is possibly TRBD2 (6 bases). This clonotype was sampled from an adult in good health. This CDR3 is CASSSLEGRHNEQFF. The DNA for the CDR3 is TGTGCCAGCAGTTCCCTGGAGGGCCGTCACAATGAGCAGTTCTTC.